The sequence of this T cell receptor (beta chain) was determined in a study of chemoradiotherapy in HPV16-positive cancers. In germline, CDR1 is SQVTM, CDR2 ANQGSEA. This CDR3 is built from 11 residues. Germline trimming cut 6 bases from V and 6 bases from J; bases unmatched to any gene: 4. TCRdb keeps only in-frame clones here, not all; method: immunoSEQ multiplex PCR. The sample gives some 13,000 clones, around nine tenths of which show up once; roughly 5.7% is in the top ten. The receptor was isolated from a human donor with HPV-associated anogenital cancer. The chain uses TRBV29-1 and TRBJ1-2; 7 nucleotides align to TRBD1. The sequencing used blood, collected from a patient who underwent chemoradiotherapy. CDR3 nucleotides: TGCAGCGTCGGGACAGTCGATGGCTACACCTTC. This translates into CSVGTVDGYTF.